This T cell receptor (beta chain) is drawn from a study of blood T cell repertoires in COVID-19. Overall study context: Sample material is recorded as cDNA or gDNA derived from T cells, B-cell-depleted T cells, or PBMCs.

Per the study methods: Estimates of nucleated cell counts were drawn from the amplification of reference gene primers. The method was immunoSEQ multiplex PCR; TCRdb's version includes in-frame clones alone and lacks a portion of them. V, J and clone size derive from that table, while D and trimming were established from the DNA sequence. The sample has nearly 35,000 clones, 87% seen once. The CDR3 is 13 residues long. Between the trimmed V and J ends, which lost 7 bases and 4 bases, there was a span of 14 bases. This TCR was recovered from a human donor in a cohort sampled during active COVID-19. The chain uses TRBV12-3 or TRBV12-4 and TRBJ2-7, with D perhaps TRBD2 (6 bases). Sequencing was done on a sample of peripheral blood. CDR3 protein: CASTLRGEYEQYF. The DNA of the CDR3 is TGTGCCAGCACCTTGCGGGGCGAGTACGAGCAGTACTTC.